This T cell receptor (beta chain) came from a study of CD8 T cells in Susac syndrome. The CDR3 has 14 amino acids. Losses at the gene ends were 4 bases for V and 4 bases for J; bases not matched to a gene: 5. Random hexamers primed reverse transcription of about 0.45 to 1 ug RNA. TCRdb processed the immunoSEQ multiplex PCR reads anew with MiXCR; each CDR3 protein has one entry. The sample shows over 95,000 distinct CDR3 sequences, just under 95% of them seen only once. Sequenced material: CD8+ T cells from PBMCs. This chain links TRBV12-3 or TRBV12-4 with TRBJ2-5; 8 bases are shared with TRBD1. The TCR originated in a human donor in good health. CDR3 coding DNA: TGTGCCAGCAGTTGGACAGGGTTCGGAGAGACCCAGTACTTC. It translates to CASSWTGFGETQYF.